The entry below describes one TCR beta chain. Antigen: not known. CDR3 size: 15 residues. CDR1 is LNHDA, CDR2 SQIVND, per germline (reference sequence). V was pared by 3 bases and J by 5 bases, with 8 bases of the junction left unmatched. These data come from a study of cytomegalovirus exposure and HLA in healthy donors. Study-level points and caveats: Across donors, most TCRs were seen rarely, yet some public ones were widespread. Available immune exposure information covered CMV serostatus only.

The PCR made use of 60 Vbeta and 13 Jbeta primers. Profiled with immunoSEQ multiplex PCR; TCRdb holds only in-frame clones, not every one. This sample yields about 270,000 clones, of which about nine tenths are seen a single time; 3.5% to 4% belongs to the top ten. The clonotype originates from a man aged 40-50 years in good health and CMV-seropositive. The sequencing sample was made of PBMCs. The rearrangement uses TRBV19 and TRBJ2-7; 9 nucleotides line up with TRBD2. The CDR3 reads CASSIGGLAGNEQYF. The CDR3 DNA follows: TGTGCCAGTAGTATTGGAGGTCTAGCGGGGAACGAGCAGTACTTC.